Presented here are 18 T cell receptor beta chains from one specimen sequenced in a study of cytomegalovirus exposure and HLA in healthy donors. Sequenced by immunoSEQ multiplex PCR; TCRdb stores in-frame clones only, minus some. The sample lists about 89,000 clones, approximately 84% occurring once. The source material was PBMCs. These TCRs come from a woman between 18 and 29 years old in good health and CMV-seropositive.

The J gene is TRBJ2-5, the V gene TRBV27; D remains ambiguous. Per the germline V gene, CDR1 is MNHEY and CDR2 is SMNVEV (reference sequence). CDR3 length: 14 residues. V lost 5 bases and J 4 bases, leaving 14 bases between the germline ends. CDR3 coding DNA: TGTGCCAGCAGTCCATCCACACCAAGAGAGACCCAGTACTTC. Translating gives CASSPSTPRETQYF.

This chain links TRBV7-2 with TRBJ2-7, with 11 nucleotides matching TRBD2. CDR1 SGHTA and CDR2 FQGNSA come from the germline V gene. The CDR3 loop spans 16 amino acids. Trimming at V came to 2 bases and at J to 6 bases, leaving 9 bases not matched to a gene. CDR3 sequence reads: CASSLLAGGNLPEQYF. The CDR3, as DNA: TGTGCCAGCAGCTTACTAGCGGGGGGCAATCTTCCCGAGCAGTACTTC.

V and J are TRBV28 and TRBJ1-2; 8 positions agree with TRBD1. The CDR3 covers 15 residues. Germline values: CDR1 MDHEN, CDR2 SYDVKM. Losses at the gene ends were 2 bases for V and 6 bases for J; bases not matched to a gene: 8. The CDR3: CASSLGAGGTNGYTF. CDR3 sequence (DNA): TGTGCCAGCAGTTTAGGTGCAGGGGGCACGAATGGCTACACCTTC.

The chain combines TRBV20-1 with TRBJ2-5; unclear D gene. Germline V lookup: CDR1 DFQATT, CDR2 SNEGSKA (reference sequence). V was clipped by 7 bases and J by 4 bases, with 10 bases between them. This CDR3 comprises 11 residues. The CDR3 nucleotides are TGCAGTGTGTACAGAACAGAGACCCAGTACTTC. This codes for CSVYRTETQYF.

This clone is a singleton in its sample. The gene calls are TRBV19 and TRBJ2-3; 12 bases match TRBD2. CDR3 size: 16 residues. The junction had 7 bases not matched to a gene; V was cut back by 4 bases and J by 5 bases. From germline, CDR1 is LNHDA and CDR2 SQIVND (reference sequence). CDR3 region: CASSTGLAGLEDTQYF. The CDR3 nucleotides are TGTGCCAGTAGTACAGGACTAGCGGGGTTAGAAGATACGCAGTATTTT.

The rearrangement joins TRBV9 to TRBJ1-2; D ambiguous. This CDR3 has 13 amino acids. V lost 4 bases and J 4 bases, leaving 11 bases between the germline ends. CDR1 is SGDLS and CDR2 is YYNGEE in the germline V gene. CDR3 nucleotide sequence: TGTGCCAGCAGCCCTTCCGGGGTCTATGGCTACACCTTC. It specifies CASSPSGVYGYTF.

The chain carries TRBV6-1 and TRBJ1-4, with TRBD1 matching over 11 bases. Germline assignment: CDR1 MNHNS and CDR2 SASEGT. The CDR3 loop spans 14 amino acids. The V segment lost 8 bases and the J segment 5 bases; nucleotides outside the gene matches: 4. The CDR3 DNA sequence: TGTGCCAGCGATAGGACAGGGGGCAATGAAAAACTGTTTTTT. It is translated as CASDRTGGNEKLFF.

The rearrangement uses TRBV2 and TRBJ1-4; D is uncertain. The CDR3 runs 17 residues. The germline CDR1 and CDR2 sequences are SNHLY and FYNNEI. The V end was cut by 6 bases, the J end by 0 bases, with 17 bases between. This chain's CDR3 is CASSPGRVAATNEKLFF. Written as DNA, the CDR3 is TGTGCCAGCAGCCCGGGAAGGGTAGCTGCAACTAATGAAAAACTGTTTTTT.

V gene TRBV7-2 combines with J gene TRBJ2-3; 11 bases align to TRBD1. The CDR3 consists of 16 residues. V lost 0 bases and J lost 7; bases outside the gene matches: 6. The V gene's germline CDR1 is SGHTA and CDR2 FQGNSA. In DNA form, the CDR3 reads TGTGCCAGCAGCTTAGCCGGGGACAGGGGGTCGTATACGCAGTATTTT. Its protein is CASSLAGDRGSYTQYF.

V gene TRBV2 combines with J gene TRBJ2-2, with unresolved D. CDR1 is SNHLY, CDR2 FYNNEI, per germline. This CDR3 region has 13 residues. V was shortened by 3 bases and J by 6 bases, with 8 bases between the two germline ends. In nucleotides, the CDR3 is TGTGCCAGCAGTGAGGAGATCGCCGGGGAGCTGTTTTTT. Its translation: CASSEEIAGELFF.

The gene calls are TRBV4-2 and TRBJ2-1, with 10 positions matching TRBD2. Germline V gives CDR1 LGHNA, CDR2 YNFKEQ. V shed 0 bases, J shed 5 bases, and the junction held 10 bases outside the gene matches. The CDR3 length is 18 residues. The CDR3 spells CASSQDGLAGASDNEQFF. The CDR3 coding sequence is TGTGCCAGCAGCCAAGATGGGCTAGCGGGGGCAAGCGACAATGAGCAGTTCTTC.

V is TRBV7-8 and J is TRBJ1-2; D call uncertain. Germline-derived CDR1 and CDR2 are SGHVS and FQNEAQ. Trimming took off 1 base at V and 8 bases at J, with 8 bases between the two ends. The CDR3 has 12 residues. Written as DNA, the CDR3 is TGTGCCAGCAGCTTAGACACTAGCGGCTACACCTTC. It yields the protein CASSLDTSGYTF.

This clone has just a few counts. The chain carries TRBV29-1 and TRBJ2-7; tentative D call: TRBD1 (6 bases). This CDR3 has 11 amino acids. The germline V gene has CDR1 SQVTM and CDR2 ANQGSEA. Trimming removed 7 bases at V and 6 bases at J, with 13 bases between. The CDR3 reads CSAGQTAEQYF. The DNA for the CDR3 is TGCAGCGCTGGACAGACGGCCGAGCAGTACTTC.

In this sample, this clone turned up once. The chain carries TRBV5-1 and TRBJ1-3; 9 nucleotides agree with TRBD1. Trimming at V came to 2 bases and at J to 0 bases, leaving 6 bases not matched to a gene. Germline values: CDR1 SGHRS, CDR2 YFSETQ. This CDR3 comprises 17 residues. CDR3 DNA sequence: TGCGCCAGCAGCTTATGGACAGGGGCGAGCTCTGGAAACACCATATATTTT. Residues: CASSLWTGASSGNTIYF.

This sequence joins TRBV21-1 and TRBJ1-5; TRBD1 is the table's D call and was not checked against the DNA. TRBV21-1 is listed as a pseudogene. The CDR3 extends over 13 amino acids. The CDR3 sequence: CASSRYRGQPQHF. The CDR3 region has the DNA TGTGCCAGCAGCAGATACAGGGGTCAGCCCCAGCATTTT.

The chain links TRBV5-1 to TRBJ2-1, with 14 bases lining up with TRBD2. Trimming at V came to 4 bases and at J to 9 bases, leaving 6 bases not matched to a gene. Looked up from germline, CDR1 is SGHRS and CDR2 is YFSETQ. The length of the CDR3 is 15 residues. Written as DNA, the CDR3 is TGCGCCAGCAGCCAGACTAGCGGGGGGGTTGGTGAGCAGTTCTTC. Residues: CASSQTSGGVGEQFF.

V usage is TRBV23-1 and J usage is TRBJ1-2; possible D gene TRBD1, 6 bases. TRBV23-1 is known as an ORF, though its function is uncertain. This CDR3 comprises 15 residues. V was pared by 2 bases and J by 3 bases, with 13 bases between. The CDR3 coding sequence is TGCGCCAGCAGTCAAGCAGGGGCTGATGACTATGGCTACACCTTC. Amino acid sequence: CASSQAGADDYGYTF.

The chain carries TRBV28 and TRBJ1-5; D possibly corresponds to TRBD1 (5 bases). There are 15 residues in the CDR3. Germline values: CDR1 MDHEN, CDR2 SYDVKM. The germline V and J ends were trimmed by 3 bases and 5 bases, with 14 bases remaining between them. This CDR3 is CASSLAEQGYQPQHF. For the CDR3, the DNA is TGTGCCAGCAGTTTGGCCGAGCAGGGCTATCAGCCCCAGCATTTT. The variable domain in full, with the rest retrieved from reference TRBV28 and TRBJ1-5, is DVKVTQSSRYLVKRTGEKVFLECVQDMDHENMFWYRQDPGLGLRLIYFSYDVKMKEKGDIPEGYSVSREKKERFSLILESASTNQTSMYLCASSLAEQGYQPQHFGDGTRLSIL.